The clone carrying this T cell receptor beta chain was observed many times. Researchers tagged individual cDNA molecules with unique molecular identifiers. TCRdb called the 5' RACE reads again in MiXCR, with one record for every CDR3 protein. The sample has over 25,000 distinct CDR3 sequences, under 6% seen once. This sample is drawn from a study of early T cells in non-severe SARS-CoV-2 infection. Study details: Chains from this unsorted whole-blood bulk RNA could not be paired.

Germline V gene lookup returns CDR1 LNHDA and CDR2 SQIVND (reference sequence). The V gene lost 4 bases and the J gene lost 3 bases, with 17 bases spanning the gap. The CDR3 has 16 amino acids. The V gene is TRBV19, the J gene TRBJ2-3; D is possibly TRBD2 (6 bases). Sequenced sample: whole blood. This receptor was taken from an adult who was a healthcare worker with PCR-confirmed SARS-CoV-2 infection or an uninfected control (not recorded which). CDR3 in DNA: TGTGCCAGTAGTAGTTATGGCGGGGCGCCGACAGATACGCAGTATTTT. Translation gives CASSSYGGAPTDTQYF. The full variable domain, with the rest looked up from reference TRBV19 and TRBJ2-3, is DGGITQSPKYLFRKEGQNVTLSCEQNLNHDAMYWYRQDPGQGLRLIYYSQIVNDFQKGDIAEGYSVSREKKESFPLTVTSAQKNPTAFYLCASSSYGGAPTDTQYFGPGTRLTVL.